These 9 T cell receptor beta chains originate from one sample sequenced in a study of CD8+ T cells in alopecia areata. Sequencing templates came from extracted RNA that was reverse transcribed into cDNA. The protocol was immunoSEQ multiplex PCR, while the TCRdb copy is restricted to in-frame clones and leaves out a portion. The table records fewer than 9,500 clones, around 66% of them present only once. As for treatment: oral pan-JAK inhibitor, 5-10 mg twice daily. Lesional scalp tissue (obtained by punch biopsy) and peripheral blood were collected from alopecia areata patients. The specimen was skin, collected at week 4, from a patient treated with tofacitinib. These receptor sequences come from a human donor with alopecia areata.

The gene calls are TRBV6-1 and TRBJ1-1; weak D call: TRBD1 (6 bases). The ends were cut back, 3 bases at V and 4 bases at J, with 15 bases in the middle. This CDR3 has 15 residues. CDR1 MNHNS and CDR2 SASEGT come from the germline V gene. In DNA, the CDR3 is TGTGCCAGCAGTGAGAGACAGGATTGGGGCACTGAAGCTTTCTTT. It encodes CASSERQDWGTEAFF.

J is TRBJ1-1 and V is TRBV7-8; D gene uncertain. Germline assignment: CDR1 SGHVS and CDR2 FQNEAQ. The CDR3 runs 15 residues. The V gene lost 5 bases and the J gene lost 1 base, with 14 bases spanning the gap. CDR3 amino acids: CASSPTTTGNTEAFF. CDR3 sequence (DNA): TGTGCCAGCAGCCCCACTACAACGGGGAACACTGAAGCTTTCTTT.

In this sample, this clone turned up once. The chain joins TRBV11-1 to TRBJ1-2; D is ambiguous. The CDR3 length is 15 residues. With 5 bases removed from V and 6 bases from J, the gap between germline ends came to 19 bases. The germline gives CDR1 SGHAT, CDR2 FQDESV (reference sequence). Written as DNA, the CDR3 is TGTGCCAGCAGCCTCTCGCTAGTCCATTTGGATGGCTACACCTTC. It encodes CASSLSLVHLDGYTF.

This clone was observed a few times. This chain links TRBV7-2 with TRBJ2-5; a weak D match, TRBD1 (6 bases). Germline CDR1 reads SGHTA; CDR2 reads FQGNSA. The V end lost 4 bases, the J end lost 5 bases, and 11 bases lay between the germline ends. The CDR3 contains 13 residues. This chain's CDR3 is CASSSQGKETQYF. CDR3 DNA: TGTGCCAGCAGCTCCCAGGGGAAGGAGACCCAGTACTTC.

The CDR3 DNA sequence: TGTGCCAGCAGCAACAGGGGAGGAGCTTTCTTT. This encodes CASSNRGGAFF. The chain links TRBV4-2 to TRBJ1-1; 7 bases agree with TRBD1. V was pared by 5 bases and J by 10 bases, with 4 bases of the junction left unmatched. Germline lookup yields CDR1 LGHNA and CDR2 YNFKEQ. CDR3 length: 11 residues.

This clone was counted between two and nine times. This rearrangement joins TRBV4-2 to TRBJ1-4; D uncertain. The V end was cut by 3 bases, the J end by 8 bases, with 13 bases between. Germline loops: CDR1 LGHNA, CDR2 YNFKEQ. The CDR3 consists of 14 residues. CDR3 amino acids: CASSHGESGEKLFF. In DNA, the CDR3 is TGTGCCAGCAGCCACGGGGAGTCGGGGGAAAAACTGTTTTTT.

The CDR3 sequence is CASSSGSSGVSYEQYF. Written as DNA, the CDR3 is TGTGCCAGCAGTTCCGGATCTAGCGGGGTCTCCTACGAGCAGTACTTC. This rearrangement joins TRBV28 to TRBJ2-7; 9 bases align to TRBD2. The CDR3 covers 16 residues. V gave up 4 bases and J gave up 0 bases; unmatched junction bases: 7. CDR1 is MDHEN and CDR2 is SYDVKM in the germline V gene.

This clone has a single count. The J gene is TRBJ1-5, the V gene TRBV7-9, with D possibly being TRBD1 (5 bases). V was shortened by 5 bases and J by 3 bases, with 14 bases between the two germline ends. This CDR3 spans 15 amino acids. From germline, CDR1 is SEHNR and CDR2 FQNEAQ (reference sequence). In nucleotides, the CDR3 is TGTGCCAGCAGCACTTCTACAGGTACCAATCAGCCCCAGCATTTT. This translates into CASSTSTGTNQPQHF.

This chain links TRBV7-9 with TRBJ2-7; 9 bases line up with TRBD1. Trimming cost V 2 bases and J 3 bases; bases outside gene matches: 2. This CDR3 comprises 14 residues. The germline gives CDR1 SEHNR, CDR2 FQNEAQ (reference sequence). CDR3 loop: CASSLRDRVYEQYF. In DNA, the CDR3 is TGTGCCAGCAGCTTACGGGACAGGGTCTACGAGCAGTACTTC.